These T cell receptor beta chains were read from a single sample in a study of cytomegalovirus exposure and HLA in healthy donors. TCRdb keeps only in-frame clones here, not all; method: immunoSEQ multiplex PCR. Among tens of thousands of clones listed, around 80% were seen once. Sequenced: PBMCs. These receptors were obtained from a man in his late teens or twenties in good health and CMV-seronegative. Both conserved end residues are part of each CDR3. D genes are given only for firm matches.

>.|TRBV6-5|TRBJ1-2
CASSRDEGGGYTF
>.|TRBV7-8|TRBJ1-3
CASSLYRGISGNTIYF
>TRBD1|TRBV5-1|TRBJ2-5
CASSSGQGPEYF
>TRBD1|TRBV30|TRBJ1-1
CAWSPGTGAEAFF
>TRBD2|TRBV14|TRBJ2-7
CASSLLAGASYEQYF
>TRBD2|TRBV19|TRBJ2-3
CASQGASGSSADTQYF
>TRBD2|TRBV28|TRBJ2-7
CASRASGSSYEQYF
>TRBD1|TRBV28|TRBJ1-1
CASSLWGQGKVGAFF
>.|TRBV10-3|TRBJ1-1
CAISEFAGNTEAFF
>.|TRBV6-5|TRBJ2-7
CASSQAGTLAYEQYF
>TRBD2|TRBV11-2|TRBJ2-1
CASSLDLYSGRSSGNEQFF
>.|TRBV27|TRBJ2-1
CASSLAAYNEQFF
>.|TRBV7-2|TRBJ2-1
CASSSDYYNEQFF
>.|TRBV28|TRBJ1-3
CASSLFVTGLGGNTIYF
>TRBD1|TRBV7-3|TRBJ1-2
CASSLTGQGNYGYTF
>.|TRBV6-5|TRBJ2-6
CASRPRGTGANVLTF
>.|TRBV5-4|TRBJ2-3
CASSHNNIGTDTQYF
>TRBD1|TRBV11-1|TRBJ1-5
CASSSGSKAGGGQPQHF
>TRBD2|TRBV5-5|TRBJ2-1
CASSLLANNEQFF
>.|TRBV11-2|TRBJ2-3
CASSATNTQYF
>.|TRBV28|TRBJ1-2
CASSSKYKLHRVYGYTF
>.|TRBV2|TRBJ1-3
CASSDSGGTGNTIYF
>.|TRBV21-1|TRBJ2-7
CASSKVGTWVEQYF
>.|TRBV6-5|TRBJ2-5
CASSWIAASQETQYF
>.|TRBV6-4|TRBJ2-7
CASSGIEVAPRHNSYEQYF
>.|TRBV7-3|TRBJ2-7
CASSEDSQHEQYF
>TRBD1|TRBV12-5|TRBJ1-2
CASARTGTAVYGYTF
>.|TRBV2|TRBJ2-7
CASREKIGVTYEQYF
>.|TRBV10-2|TRBJ1-2
CASRARADNYGYTF
>TRBD1|TRBV4-3|TRBJ1-6
CASSRSSGQHNSPLHF
>.|TRBV28|TRBJ2-1
CASTRGPPEINEQFF
>.|TRBV27|TRBJ2-7
CASSSDVGVAAYYEQYF
>TRBD1|TRBV28|TRBJ2-3
CASSPNRGRQDTQYF
>TRBD1|TRBV19|TRBJ2-5
CASSTPGQGAREQETQYF
>TRBD2|TRBV6-6|TRBJ2-7
CASSSRLASYEQYF
>TRBD2|TRBV5-1|TRBJ2-1
CASSLSGTRNNEQFF
>.|TRBV9|TRBJ1-2
CASSPGSRGAQNGYTF
>.|TRBV11-3|TRBJ1-3
CASSLADRTSSGNTIYF
>TRBD1|TRBV7-6|TRBJ2-3
CASSLQTGSTDTQYF
>TRBD1|TRBV28|TRBJ2-6
CASRLGQGRAGANVLTF
>.|TRBV25-1|TRBJ1-1
CASTGVGPQTEAFF
>TRBD1|TRBV4-1|TRBJ2-7
CASSQGTGVVIGYEQYF
>TRBD1|TRBV5-1|TRBJ2-2
CASSLMWVRTGFTGELFF
>TRBD1|TRBV7-9|TRBJ2-7
CASSLPGQGGYEQYF
>TRBD1|TRBV15|TRBJ2-7
CATSAQRGPTNEQYF
>.|TRBV1|TRBJ1-1
CTSSLNTGANTEAFF
>.|TRBV19|TRBJ2-7
CASRAQGFDEQYF
>TRBD1|TRBV29-1|TRBJ2-5
CSVPGQLMETQYF
>TRBD1|TRBV2|TRBJ2-7
CASRSGTGLYEQYF
>.|TRBV10-3|TRBJ1-3
CAVLGRISGNTIYF
>.|TRBV11-2|TRBJ2-1
CAISPRGVPFGSYNEQFF
>TRBD2|TRBV6-5|TRBJ2-1
CASSRLAGSLEQFF
>TRBD2|TRBV9|TRBJ2-5
CASSSRGGLETQYF
>TRBD1|TRBV7-9|TRBJ1-2
CASSFGTGNYGYTF
>.|TRBV19|TRBJ1-2
CASSIGGLLRGYGYTF